The sequence of this T cell receptor (beta chain) was determined in a study of OX40 agonist ivuxolimab in advanced cancers. Study-wide context: Prior checkpoint blockade (anti-PD-1, anti-PD-L1 or anti-CTLA-4) was permitted; roughly 40% had it.

Germline V gene data show CDR1 as SGHVS and CDR2 as FNYEAQ. J gave up 3 bases and V 4 bases, and 9 bases lay outside the gene matches. CDR3 size: 16 residues. Assay used: immunoSEQ multiplex PCR; TCRdb lists only in-frame clones, some missing. The data show 70,000 to 95,000 clones, 92% seen once. Systemic immunosuppression or autoimmune disease history was grounds to exclude patients. This TCR came from an adult with an advanced solid tumor such as melanoma, head and neck, liver or kidney cancer. The chain recombines TRBV7-6 with TRBJ2-1; 7 bases align to TRBD1. The input for sequencing was CD4+ or CD8+ T cells sorted from blood, taken in a trial of the OX40 agonist ivuxolimab. CDR3 DNA sequence: TGTGCCAGCAGCTCCTCCCGGGACAGAAACTACAATGAGCAGTTCTTC. Protein sequence: CASSSSRDRNYNEQFF.